The 13 T cell receptor beta chains given below trace back to one sample, sequenced in a study of CD8 T cells in Susac syndrome. Random hexamers were used to reverse transcribe an amount of roughly 0.45 to 1 ug RNA. TCRdb passed the immunoSEQ multiplex PCR reads through MiXCR, listing each CDR3 protein once. Seen here are some 170,000 distinct CDR3 sequences, 85% to 95% observed once, and the top ten hold 0.09% to 0.1%. Sequencing input: CD4+ T cells from PBMCs. All receptors derive from a human donor with Susac syndrome.

This chain links TRBV10-3 with TRBJ1-6, with TRBD1 matching over 9 bases. This CDR3 spans 12 amino acids. Germline V gene data show CDR1 as ENHRY and CDR2 as SYGVKD. The ends lost 8 bases at V and 13 bases at J; junction bases unmatched: 6. The CDR3 region has the DNA TGTGCCATCCGGGACAGGGATGGCCCCCTCCACTTT. Its protein is CAIRDRDGPLHF.

The J gene is TRBJ2-1, the V gene TRBV24-1; TRBD1 is a possible D gene (6 bases). Trimming cost V 0 bases and J 1 base, with 9 bases left between them. CDR1 and CDR2 (germline): KGHDR, SFDVKD. CDR3 length: 16 amino acids. The chain's CDR3 is CATSDLKGESYNEQFF. The CDR3 DNA sequence: TGTGCCACCAGTGATTTGAAGGGGGAGTCCTACAATGAGCAGTTCTTC.

This chain uses TRBV10-3 with TRBJ1-5, with 9 bases identical to TRBD1. V shed 4 bases and J 0 bases; nucleotides not matched to a gene: 7. Germline CDR1 and CDR2: ENHRY and SYGVKD. There are 17 residues in the CDR3. The CDR3 sequence is CAISADRTGDSNQPQHF. The CDR3 DNA is TGTGCCATCAGTGCGGACCGGACAGGGGATAGCAATCAGCCCCAGCATTTT.

The rearrangement links TRBV2 to TRBJ2-4; D is perhaps TRBD1 (6 bases). V was cut by 3 bases and J by 9 bases, with 12 bases left in between. The V gene's germline CDR1 is SNHLY and CDR2 FYNNEI. The CDR3 length is 13 residues. The CDR3 DNA reads as TGTGCCAGCAGTGACCGGACAGAGGGCATTCAGTACTTC. This codes for CASSDRTEGIQYF.

This chain connects TRBV28 to TRBJ1-3; D gene ambiguous. V was trimmed by 8 bases and J by 0 bases, leaving 2 bases between them. This CDR3 has 11 amino acids. Germline-derived CDR1 and CDR2 are MDHEN and SYDVKM. CDR3 in amino acids: CASHSGNTIYF. CDR3 bases: TGTGCCAGCCACTCTGGAAACACCATATATTTT.

The rearrangement joins TRBV28 to TRBJ1-4, with D maybe TRBD1 (5 bases). CDR3 length: 15 amino acids. Germline V lookup: CDR1 MDHEN, CDR2 SYDVKM. The V end lost 9 bases, the J end lost 0 bases, and 14 bases lay between the germline ends. In nucleotides, the CDR3 is TGTGCCAGTTTAGGAAGGGGAGCAACTAATGAAAAACTGTTTTTT. This translates into CASLGRGATNEKLFF.

J is TRBJ1-3 and V is TRBV3-1; no reliable D call. Trimming left V 4 bases short and J 0 bases short, with 10 bases between. Germline-derived CDR1 and CDR2 are LGHDT and YNNKEL (reference sequence). The CDR3 loop spans 15 amino acids. CDR3 amino acids: CASSPTPYSGNTIYF. The CDR3 DNA reads as TGTGCCAGCAGCCCGACACCTTACTCTGGAAACACCATATATTTT.

The V and J genes are TRBV20-1 and TRBJ2-2, with D unresolved. CDR1 and CDR2 (germline): DFQATT, SNEGSKA (reference sequence). V was clipped by 2 bases and J by 1 base, with 11 bases between them. The CDR3 is made up of 15 amino acids. CDR3 residues: CSARILTGNTGELFF. The CDR3 DNA reads TGCAGTGCTAGAATCCTCACCGGGAACACCGGGGAGCTGTTTTTT.

CDR3 sequence (DNA): TGCAGTGCTATGACTGCGTCTGAGGGGCGAGCAGATACGCAGTATTTT. Its translation is CSAMTASEGRADTQYF. The chain joins TRBV20-1 to TRBJ2-3, with D perhaps TRBD1 or TRBD2 (5 bases each). The CDR3 is 16 residues long. In germline, CDR1 is DFQATT, CDR2 SNEGSKA (reference sequence). V dropped 4 bases and J dropped 4 bases, with 21 bases sitting between them.

This clonotype has a single count. The rearrangement uses TRBV24-1 and TRBJ2-3; D remains ambiguous. The length of the CDR3 is 14 residues. The V end was cut by 4 bases, the J end by 4 bases, with 11 bases between. Germline loops: CDR1 KGHDR, CDR2 SFDVKD. The CDR3 nucleotides read TGTGCCACCAGTGACCCCCGTCGGCCAGATACGCAGTATTTT. The encoded protein is CATSDPRRPDTQYF.

The gene calls are TRBV11-2 and TRBJ2-1, with D possibly being TRBD2 (5 bases). The CDR3 is 14 amino acids. Trimming cost V 1 base and J 8 bases, with 12 bases left between them. Germline assignment: CDR1 SGHAT and CDR2 FQNNGV. In DNA, the CDR3 is TGTGCCAGCAGCTTAGCGCGGGCTCCCCATGAGCAGTTCTTC. Encoded protein: CASSLARAPHEQFF. Variable domain in full (rest from reference TRBV11-2 and TRBJ2-1): EAGVAQSPRYKIIEKRQSVAFWCNPISGHATLYWYQQILGQGPKLLIQFQNNGVVDDSQLPKDRFSAERLKGVDSTLKIQPAKLEDSAVYLCASSLARAPHEQFFGPGTRLTVL.

J is TRBJ2-1 and V is TRBV19, with a tentative D call TRBD2 (6 bases). Per the germline V gene, CDR1 is LNHDA and CDR2 is SQIVND (reference sequence). Trimming left V 1 base short and J 5 bases short, with 18 bases between. The CDR3 length is 17 residues. Here the CDR3 reads CASSIVPRRPGDNEQFF. CDR3 bases: TGTGCCAGTAGTATAGTGCCGAGGCGCCCGGGAGACAATGAGCAGTTCTTC. The full variable domain, completed using reference TRBV19 and TRBJ2-1, is DGGITQSPKYLFRKEGQNVTLSCEQNLNHDAMYWYRQDPGQGLRLIYYSQIVNDFQKGDIAEGYSVSREKKESFPLTVTSAQKNPTAFYLCASSIVPRRPGDNEQFFGPGTRLTVL.

This chain connects TRBV2 to TRBJ2-7; D gene ambiguous. Per germline, CDR1 SNHLY and CDR2 FYNNEI. V lost 7 bases and J 3 bases, leaving 13 bases between the germline ends. CDR3 length: 13 amino acids. The CDR3: CASNGVSIYEQYF. CDR3 nucleotides: TGTGCCAGCAATGGGGTCAGTATCTACGAGCAGTACTTC.